Shown below are 13 T cell receptor beta chains from a single sample sequenced in a study of CD4+ T cells in melanoma. Generated by immunoSEQ multiplex PCR, the TCRdb table keeps only in-frame clones and is missing some. The sample lists 9,400 or so clones; over 70% were seen once. Source material: cells from a culture (not recorded whether cultured in vitro). These receptors were collected from a human donor with melanoma.

This chain uses TRBV19 with TRBJ1-1; unclear D gene. The CDR3 is 14 residues long. The germline V gene has CDR1 LNHDA and CDR2 SQIVND (reference sequence). V lost 2 bases and J lost 3, with 10 bases in between. The CDR3 sequence is CASSISSGYTEAFF. The CDR3 bases are TGTGCCAGTAGTATAAGCTCGGGGTACACTGAAGCTTTCTTT.

The chain uses TRBV29-1 and TRBJ1-2; D is unresolved. Germline-derived CDR1 and CDR2 are SQVTM and ANQGSEA. V was trimmed by 6 bases and J by 2 bases, leaving 7 bases between them. CDR3 length: 11 residues. The CDR3 loop reads CSVSGNYGYTF. The CDR3 bases are TGCAGCGTCTCAGGAAACTATGGCTACACCTTC.

This clone occurred once. The chain joins TRBV9 to TRBJ2-7; 8 bases line up with TRBD1. This CDR3 is 14 amino acids long. After removal of 1 base from V and 8 bases from J, the junction contained 8 bases not matched to a gene. CDR1 SGDLS and CDR2 YYNGEE come from the germline V gene. CDR3 amino acids: CASSVQDRVSKQYF. The CDR3 DNA is TGTGCCAGCAGCGTACAGGACAGGGTCAGCAAGCAGTACTTC.

CDR3 bases: TGTGCCAGCAGCTTAGGTGGGCGAGCTAACTATGGCTACACCTTC. Amino acids: CASSLGGRANYGYTF. The rearrangement uses TRBV11-2 and TRBJ1-2; D remains unclear. Germline CDR1 and CDR2: SGHAT and FQNNGV. The CDR3 runs to 15 residues. Trimming stripped 1 base from V and 0 bases from J, with 9 bases between.

The chain joins TRBV21-1 to TRBJ1-4. TRBV21-1 has pseudogene status. This CDR3 has 14 amino acids. The CDR3 coding sequence is TGTGCCAGGGGCCGGACCTTCTCCCCTGAAAAACTGTTTTTT. Residues: CARGRTFSPEKLFF.

The genes are TRBV4-1 and TRBJ1-2, with TRBD1 matching 8 bases. Germline values: CDR1 MGHRA, CDR2 YSYEKL. This CDR3 spans 14 amino acids. V gave up 1 base and J gave up 8 bases; unmatched junction bases: 6. CDR3 nucleotides: TGCGCCAGCAGCCAAGGGACAGGGACGCGAGGCTACACCTTC. This translates into CASSQGTGTRGYTF.

The V call is TRBV5-5, the J call TRBJ2-6, with no clear D. Germline values: CDR1 SGHKS, CDR2 YYEKEE (reference sequence). Between the trimmed V and J ends, which lost 4 bases and 4 bases, there was a span of 12 bases. CDR3 size: 15 residues. The CDR3 reads CASSNSGSGANVLTF. As DNA, the CDR3 is TGTGCCAGCAGCAACTCCGGATCCGGGGCCAACGTCCTGACTTTC.

The CDR3 spells CASSEFVGGIDEKLFF. The CDR3 DNA follows: TGTGCCAGCAGTGAATTCGTGGGAGGAATAGATGAAAAACTGTTTTTT. J is TRBJ1-4 and V is TRBV6-1, with D uncertain. Trimming stripped 2 bases from V and 6 bases from J, with 16 bases between. This CDR3 spans 16 amino acids. Germline V gene sequence: CDR1 MNHNS, CDR2 SASEGT.

The chain uses TRBV19 and TRBJ2-5; 11 bases are shared with TRBD1. Trimming at V came to 4 bases and at J to 7 bases, leaving 8 bases not matched to a gene. This CDR3 contains 15 residues. The germline V gene encodes CDR1 LNHDA and CDR2 SQIVND (reference sequence). The CDR3 spells CASSTIGGTGGTQYF. The CDR3 DNA reads as TGTGCCAGTAGTACAATAGGTGGGACAGGGGGGACCCAGTACTTC. The whole variable domain, filled in from reference TRBV19 and TRBJ2-5, reads DGGITQSPKYLFRKEGQNVTLSCEQNLNHDAMYWYRQDPGQGLRLIYYSQIVNDFQKGDIAEGYSVSREKKESFPLTVTSAQKNPTAFYLCASSTIGGTGGTQYFGPGTRLLVL.

The V call is TRBV30, the J call TRBJ2-3; TRBD1 might be the D (6 bases). V dropped 3 bases and J dropped 0 bases, with 10 bases sitting between them. This CDR3 is built from 14 residues. The germline V gene encodes CDR1 GTSNPN and CDR2 SVGIG (reference sequence). DNA of the CDR3: TGTGCCTGGAGCCACAGGGAGAGCACAGATACGCAGTATTTT. Protein sequence: CAWSHRESTDTQYF.

A remark on this clone: At one of its ends the junction is not consistent with the germline gene, which may arise from a read error. The chain joins TRBV6-4 to TRBJ2-7; tentatively, D is TRBD2 (6 bases). The CDR3 is made up of 14 amino acids. Germline-derived CDR1 and CDR2 are MRHNA and SNTAGT. As DNA, the CDR3 is TGTGTCAGCAGTGACTCAGGGACTCCCTACGAGCAGTACTTC. This encodes CVSSDSGTPYEQYF.

The chain links TRBV19 to TRBJ1-5; D not resolved. V shed 1 base and J shed 9 bases, with 13 bases lying between them. The CDR3 sequence is 14 residues long. Germline lookup yields CDR1 LNHDA and CDR2 SQIVND (reference sequence). CDR3 sequence reads: CASSIGNLPGPQHF. Written as DNA, the CDR3 is TGTGCCAGTAGTATAGGGAACCTCCCCGGGCCCCAGCATTTT.

This chain connects TRBV7-9 to TRBJ1-4; TRBD1 matches at 7 bases. The length of the CDR3 is 16 residues. The ends lost 3 bases at V and 5 bases at J; junction bases unmatched: 9. Germline V CDR1 and CDR2: SEHNR, FQNEAQ (reference sequence). For the CDR3, the DNA is TGTGCCAGCAGCTTGTCCGCTCAGGGGGGAAATGAAAAACTGTTTTTT. Translated, it gives CASSLSAQGGNEKLFF.